Shown below are 22 T cell receptor beta chains from a single sample sequenced in a study of T cell responses to AZD1222 COVID-19 vaccine. The method was immunoSEQ multiplex PCR; TCRdb's version includes in-frame clones alone and lacks a portion of them. This sample carries around 58,000 clones, roughly 90% of them seen once, and the ten largest clones take 14%. The input for sequencing was peripheral blood, taken 28 days after the second AZD1222 dose. The receptor set was obtained from an adult who received the AZD1222 COVID-19 vaccine.

This clone was counted between two and nine times. The J gene is TRBJ2-5, the V gene TRBV5-1; TRBD2 matches at 12 bases. The V gene end was trimmed by 4 bases and the J gene end by 2 bases; junction bases not matched to a gene: 9. The CDR3 is 17 amino acids. Germline V gene lookup returns CDR1 SGHRS and CDR2 YFSETQ. The CDR3 here is CASSLPGLAGQQETQYF. The CDR3, as DNA: TGCGCCAGCAGCCTACCGGGACTAGCGGGCCAACAAGAGACCCAGTACTTC. The complete variable domain, with remaining parts taken from reference TRBV5-1 and TRBJ2-5, reads KAGVTQTPRYLIKTRGQQVTLSCSPISGHRSVSWYQQTPGQGLQFLFEYFSETQRNKGNFPGRFSGRQFSNSRSEMNVSTLELGDSALYLCASSLPGLAGQQETQYFGPGTRLLVL.

A note on this clone: Other DNA sequences in this specimen translate into the identical CDR3. The chain couples TRBV19 to TRBJ1-5, with TRBD1 matching over 9 bases. The V segment lost 6 bases and the J segment 1 base; nucleotides outside the gene matches: 4. The germline gives CDR1 LNHDA, CDR2 SQIVND (reference sequence). The CDR3 consists of 15 residues. The CDR3 reads CASSRDRESNQPQHF. In DNA form, the CDR3 reads TGTGCCAGTAGCAGGGACAGGGAAAGCAATCAGCCCCAGCATTTT.

The chain links TRBV5-1 to TRBJ1-1, with D hard to call. The CDR3 contains 14 residues. CDR1 is SGHRS, CDR2 YFSETQ, per germline. The V end was cut by 4 bases, the J end by 1 base, with 11 bases between. The CDR3: CASSEGPANTEAFF. The CDR3 bases are TGCGCCAGCAGCGAAGGACCCGCGAACACTGAAGCTTTCTTT.

The chain uses TRBV30 and TRBJ1-6; unclear D gene. Germline values: CDR1 GTSNPN, CDR2 SVGIG (reference sequence). The CDR3 has 13 residues. V was clipped by 4 bases and J by 5 bases, with 9 bases between them. The CDR3: CAWTRVNNSPLHF. CDR3 nucleotide sequence: TGTGCCTGGACCCGGGTAAATAATTCACCCCTCCACTTT.

The V call is TRBV3-1 (or the pseudogene TRBV3-2), the J call TRBJ2-2; tentatively, D is TRBD2 (6 bases). Trimming removed 5 bases from V and 1 base from J, with 8 bases in between. CDR1 and CDR2 from the germline V gene are LGHDT and YNNKEL (reference sequence). The CDR3 covers 14 residues. CDR3 bases: TGTGCCAGCAGCACGCGGGAGAACACCGGGGAGCTGTTTTTT. Translating gives CASSTRENTGELFF.

This clone has only one observation. The chain couples TRBV7-2 to TRBJ2-7; D might be TRBD1 or TRBD2, each matching 5 bases. This CDR3 contains 16 residues. Germline CDR1 is SGHTA and CDR2 is FQGNSA. The V gene lost 4 bases and the J gene lost 4 bases, with 20 bases spanning the gap. The CDR3 DNA sequence: TGTGCCAGCAGCTCTCAAGGGGACCCTGAAACATACGAGCAGTACTTC. Translating gives CASSSQGDPETYEQYF.

The chain couples TRBV21-1 to TRBJ2-7; TRBD2, the table's D call, was not compared with the DNA. TRBV21-1 is classified as a pseudogene. The CDR3 consists of 14 residues. CDR3 sequence (DNA): TGTGCCAGCAGCAAAACCCACTCGACCTACGAGCAGTACTTC. Translating gives CASSKTHSTYEQYF.

In its sample, this clone was seen once. V gene TRBV24-1 combines with J gene TRBJ1-2; 7 bases fit TRBD1. CDR1 and CDR2 from the germline V gene are KGHDR and SFDVKD. V lost 3 bases to trimming and J lost 4 bases; unmatched junction nucleotides: 10. There are 16 residues in the CDR3. CDR3 sequence: CATSDSRQGISYGYTF. In nucleotides, the CDR3 is TGTGCCACCAGTGATAGTAGACAGGGAATTAGCTATGGCTACACCTTC.

This clone was recorded only once. The chain has TRBV7-9 and TRBJ2-7; the D call may be TRBD1 or TRBD2 (5 bases each). The ends were cut back, 5 bases at V and 6 bases at J, with 20 bases in the middle. The germline V gene has CDR1 SEHNR and CDR2 FQNEAQ (reference sequence). This CDR3 is 15 amino acids long. The CDR3 region is CASSGAGTDAFEQYF. The DNA of the CDR3 is TGTGCCAGCAGCGGAGCCGGGACGGATGCCTTCGAGCAGTACTTC.

This clone occurred a few times. The CDR3 sequence: CAISEELHNYGYTF. The DNA of the CDR3 is TGTGCCATCAGTGAGGAACTACATAACTATGGCTACACCTTC. This chain links TRBV10-3 with TRBJ1-2; D not certain. The CDR3 is made up of 14 amino acids. Trimming shortened V by 2 bases and J by 1 base, and 8 bases separated the two germline ends. Looked up from germline, CDR1 is ENHRY and CDR2 is SYGVKD.

Note on this clone: Within the sample, other DNA sequences also encode this same CDR3. The rearrangement uses TRBV3-1 (or the pseudogene TRBV3-2) and TRBJ1-1, with D hard to call. Germline V gene data show CDR1 as LGHDT and CDR2 as YNNKEL (reference sequence). Trimming cost V 3 bases and J 2 bases, with 4 bases left between them. CDR3 length: 12 amino acids. CDR3 in amino acids: CASSQSNTEAFF. CDR3 bases: TGTGCCAGCAGCCAGAGTAACACTGAAGCTTTCTTT.

The V call is TRBV11-2, the J call TRBJ1-2; D not certain. The germline V and J ends were trimmed by 0 bases and 8 bases, with 13 bases remaining between them. Germline V gene lookup returns CDR1 SGHAT and CDR2 FQNNGV. The CDR3 extends over 14 amino acids. The CDR3 DNA reads as TGTGCCAGCAGCTTAGATTTGTGGGGTGGCGGCTACACCTTC. Translating it yields CASSLDLWGGGYTF.

The CDR3 nucleotides are TGTGCCTGGAGGTCTCAGGGACTGTTTGGGGAGCAGTACTTC. Translation gives CAWRSQGLFGEQYF. The rearrangement uses TRBV30 and TRBJ2-7, with D tentatively TRBD2 (6 bases). CDR1 and CDR2 (germline): GTSNPN, SVGIG (reference sequence). This CDR3 comprises 14 residues. The V end was cut by 3 bases, the J end by 7 bases, with 19 bases between.

This clone turned up a few times. The genes are TRBV7-9 and TRBJ2-7; 7 bases line up with TRBD1. Unmatched junction bases numbered 6, after V lost 5 bases and J lost 2 bases. Germline V gene sequence: CDR1 SEHNR, CDR2 FQNEAQ (reference sequence). The CDR3 has 14 amino acids. The CDR3 sequence is CASSPGDRAYEQYF. CDR3 bases: TGTGCCAGCAGCCCCGGGGACAGAGCCTACGAGCAGTACTTC.

Only a few counts were recorded for this clone. The genes are TRBV5-4 and TRBJ2-7; 13 nucleotides agree with TRBD2. This CDR3 spans 15 amino acids. Unmatched junction bases numbered 5, after V lost 4 bases and J lost 4 bases. Germline CDR1 and CDR2: SGHNT and YYREEE (reference sequence). The CDR3 region is CASSPRTSGGYEQYF. DNA for the CDR3: TGTGCCAGCAGCCCGCGGACTAGCGGGGGTTACGAGCAGTACTTC.

This clone was detected once. The chain is built from TRBV3-1 (or the pseudogene TRBV3-2) and TRBJ2-3; 7 bases agree with TRBD2. The CDR3 loop spans 16 amino acids. V shed 1 base, J shed 0 bases, and the junction held 4 bases outside the gene matches. Germline CDR1 LGHDT, CDR2 YNNKEL (reference sequence). The CDR3: CASSQASGGSTDTQYF. The CDR3 DNA reads TGTGCCAGCAGCCAAGCTAGCGGAGGAAGCACAGATACGCAGTATTTT.

This rearrangement joins TRBV19 to TRBJ1-5; the match to TRBD1 covers 10 bases. V shed 4 bases and J 6 bases; nucleotides not matched to a gene: 6. The CDR3 is 15 residues long. Germline CDR1 reads LNHDA; CDR2 reads SQIVND (reference sequence). The CDR3 DNA is TGTGCCAGTAGTACTGACAGGGGGCGGGTTCAGCCCCAGCATTTT. It specifies CASSTDRGRVQPQHF.

This chain joins TRBV7-9 and TRBJ2-3; D is unresolved. The V end was cut by 1 base, the J end by 0 bases, with 2 bases between. Germline CDR1 reads SEHNR; CDR2 reads FQNEAQ (reference sequence). There are 13 residues in the CDR3. The CDR3 region has the DNA TGTGCCAGCAGCTTAGGAAGCACAGATACGCAGTATTTT. Its translation is CASSLGSTDTQYF. Full variable domain (outside the CDR3, taken from reference TRBV7-9 and TRBJ2-3): DTGVSQNPRHKITKRGQNVTFRCDPISEHNRLYWYRQTLGQGPEFLTYFQNEAQLEKSRLLSDRFSAERPKGSFSTLEIQRTEQGDSAMYLCASSLGSTDTQYFGPGTRLTVL.

The chain employs TRBV30 and TRBJ1-3, with TRBD1 identical over 12 bases. Germline V gene sequence: CDR1 GTSNPN, CDR2 SVGIG (reference sequence). This CDR3 is 14 amino acids long. Germline trimming cut 2 bases from V and 6 bases from J; bases unmatched to any gene: 2. CDR3 in DNA: TGTGCCTGGAGTTGGGGACAGGGGGCAAACACCATATATTTT. This sequence encodes CAWSWGQGANTIYF. Supplemented by reference TRBV30 and TRBJ1-3, the full variable domain reads SQTIHQWPATLVQPVGSPLSLECTVEGTSNPNLYWYRQAAGRGLQLLFYSVGIGQISSEVPQNLSASRPQDRQFILSSKKLLLSDSGFYLCAWSWGQGANTIYFGEGSWLTVV.

The genes are TRBV19 and TRBJ2-1; TRBD2 matches at 14 bases. With 4 bases clipped from V and 9 bases from J, the junction kept 5 bases outside the gene matches. The germline V gene has CDR1 LNHDA and CDR2 SQIVND (reference sequence). The CDR3 contains 15 residues. CDR3 protein: CASSTGTSGRVEQFF. The CDR3 nucleotides read TGTGCCAGTAGTACCGGGACTAGCGGGAGAGTTGAGCAGTTCTTC. Combining the CDR3 with reference TRBV19 and TRBJ2-1 gives the whole variable domain DGGITQSPKYLFRKEGQNVTLSCEQNLNHDAMYWYRQDPGQGLRLIYYSQIVNDFQKGDIAEGYSVSREKKESFPLTVTSAQKNPTAFYLCASSTGTSGRVEQFFGPGTRLTVL.

This chain links TRBV5-1 with TRBJ1-2; 10 bases are shared with TRBD1. Germline V gene data show CDR1 as SGHRS and CDR2 as YFSETQ. Unmatched junction bases numbered 8, after V lost 3 bases and J lost 6 bases. There are 15 residues in the CDR3. CDR3 coding DNA: TGCGCCAGCAGCTCCGACCGACAGGGGGCGGATGGCTACACCTTC. It yields the protein CASSSDRQGADGYTF.

This sequence joins TRBV27 and TRBJ1-5; D perhaps matches TRBD1 (6 bases). The CDR3 runs 15 residues. Germline lookup yields CDR1 MNHEY and CDR2 SMNVEV (reference sequence). Trimming shortened V by 4 bases and J by 5 bases, and 15 bases separated the two germline ends. The CDR3, as DNA: TGTGCCAGCAGTTACGACAGGAACTCCGATCAGCCCCAGCATTTT. This sequence encodes CASSYDRNSDQPQHF.